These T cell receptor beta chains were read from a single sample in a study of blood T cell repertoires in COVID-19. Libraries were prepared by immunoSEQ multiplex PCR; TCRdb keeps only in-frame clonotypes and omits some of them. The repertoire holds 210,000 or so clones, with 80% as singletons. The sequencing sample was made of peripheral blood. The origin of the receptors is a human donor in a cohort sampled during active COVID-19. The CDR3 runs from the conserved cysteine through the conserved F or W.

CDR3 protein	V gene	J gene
CASSAESRADTQYF	TRBV9	TRBJ2-3
CAWSAGQGGKPQHF	TRBV30	TRBJ1-5
CASSPWTGTLYGYTF	TRBV7-9	TRBJ1-2
CAWSTVAGRYEQYF	TRBV30	TRBJ2-7
CASTGQRGPYEQYF	TRBV6-6	TRBJ2-7
CASSRKQGNYGYTF	TRBV18	TRBJ1-2
CAWSVGSGGYEQYF	TRBV30	TRBJ2-7
CAISALAGVYEQYF	TRBV10-3	TRBJ2-7
CASSYSGDSSYEQYF	TRBV6-5	TRBJ2-7
CAWSVSGEQYF	TRBV30	TRBJ2-7